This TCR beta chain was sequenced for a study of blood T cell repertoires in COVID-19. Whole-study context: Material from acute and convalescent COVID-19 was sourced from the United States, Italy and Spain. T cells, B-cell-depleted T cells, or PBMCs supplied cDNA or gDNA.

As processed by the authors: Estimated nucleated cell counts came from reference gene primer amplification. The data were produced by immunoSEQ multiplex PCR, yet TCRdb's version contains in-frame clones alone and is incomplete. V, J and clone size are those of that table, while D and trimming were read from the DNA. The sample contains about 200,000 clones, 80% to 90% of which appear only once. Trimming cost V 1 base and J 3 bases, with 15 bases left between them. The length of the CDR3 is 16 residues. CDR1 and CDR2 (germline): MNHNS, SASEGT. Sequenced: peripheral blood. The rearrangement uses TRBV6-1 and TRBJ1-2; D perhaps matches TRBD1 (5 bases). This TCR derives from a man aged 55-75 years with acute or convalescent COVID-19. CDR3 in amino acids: CASSEVVGRGDYGYTF. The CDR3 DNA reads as TGTGCCAGCAGTGAAGTGGTTGGTAGGGGTGACTATGGCTACACCTTC.